The T cell receptor (beta chain) under discussion was sequenced for a study of T cells in Graves' hyperthyroidism and ophthalmopathy (dated by TCRdb to the late 2010s). For the study in its entirety: Peripheral blood was sampled at the time of initial diagnosis, prior to any treatment. TCR V-J signatures able to tell the groups apart were searched for in a discovery cohort of about a hundred patients, of whom more than 40 had Graves' ophthalmopathy and about 60 had stable Graves' hyperthyroidism. Prospective prediction of ophthalmopathy was tested in an independent validation cohort consisting of fewer than 20 hyperthyroidism patients and approximately 16 patients who later progressed to ophthalmopathy. The 85 to 100 discovery patients were divided at random into training and test sets in a 7:3 ratio. In addition, the study compared T-cell repertoires in thyroid tissue and in blood from five or six Graves' hyperthyroidism patients. Once sampling was done, hyperthyroidism patients were given methimazole at a starting dose of 30 mg daily, whereas ophthalmopathy patients were given high-dose intravenous methylprednisolone. The paper reports TCR Vbeta CDR3 sequencing of some 140 peripheral blood samples: around 45 ophthalmopathy, approximately 74 hyperthyroidism and approximately 17 progressor patients. Broad study findings and their caveats: In validation, the model predicted progression to ophthalmopathy with roughly 70% sensitivity and less than 80% specificity, a median of approximately 6.5 months before onset. Most expanded thyroid clonotypes (frequency above 0.001) were also detected in blood, suggesting blood repertoires may reflect thyroid immune responses. A 13 V-J signature model separated ophthalmopathy from stable hyperthyroidism, with roughly 88% sensitivity and about 81% specificity in cross-validation and 80%/75% in testing. Sample size was not statistically predetermined, and blinding of investigators to group allocation was not performed.

Stable Graves' hyperthyroidism was defined as no progression to ophthalmopathy during 18 months of follow-up. The hyperthyroidism patients were between 18 and 65 years old and newly diagnosed, with a disease duration of less than 2 months. Exclusion was applied to patients with uncontrolled infections, other autoimmune diseases, pregnancy or lactation. Diagnoses relied on clinical symptoms, serum thyroxine and TRAb, thyroid ultrasound and orbital computed tomography. PBMCs were separated from roughly 9.3 ml of fresh peripheral blood using Ficoll-Paque density gradient centrifugation. Total RNA was extracted with Trizol reagent, and quality was checked on an Agilent 2100 Bioanalyzer. TCR beta CDR3 regions were amplified from RNA transcripts. The TCR CDR3 was subjected to a first round of RT-PCR using the HTBI primer set and the Qiagen OneStep RT-PCR kit. Libraries were constructed in a second round of multiplex PCR, after which size selection and purification were carried out. Sequencing of the libraries was done on an Illumina HiSeq2000 using paired-end 100 bp reads. The original methods were these. SOAPnuke was used to process the raw data, throwing out any read that contained adapters or uncalled bases, had a mean Phred below 15, or lacked an exact constant-primer or identifier match. COPE v1.2.5 was used to merge the high-quality paired reads, and each unique nucleotide sequence was defined as a clonotype. MiTCR v1.1 was used to align clonotypes to the IMGT TRBV, TRBD and TRBJ reference segments. The analysis included only V-J combinations with a frequency above 0.0001, which together covered approximately 99% of the repertoires. The TCS score was defined as F50 (clonal expansion) divided by E x V (chaos), with BLOSUM62-based TCRdist calculated between CDR3 peptides within each V-J. Welch's t-statistics and random forest reduced around 520 V-J features to about 13, which were used in a naive Bayes classifier (R e1071). Using fastp at Q25 and MiXCR, TCRdb reprocessed the public reads and kept productive beta chains. Each entry is one CDR3 protein sequence, shown with its most common DNA and genes. The V and J calls were determined by TCRdb, not by the authors. For this sample the table gives around 620,000 distinct CDR3 sequences, of which about 16% were detected only once. Of the sample, over 3.5% falls within the top ten clones.

This clonotype turned up a few times. Its antigen target is currently unknown. No quality values exist for individual bases; no much larger clone is one base distant. This TCR came from a woman aged 25 to 45 with Graves' hyperthyroidism. Sequencing was performed on blood.

The DNA reads TGCGCCAGCAGCCCGGTAACGGCAGGATCGGATTACACCATATATTTT. Its amino acids are CASSPVTAGSDYTIYF. Recombination connected TRBV5-1 to TRBJ1-3, with no confident D gene call. The germline V gene provides CDR1 SGHRS and CDR2 YFSETQ. V is reduced by 4 bases and J by 8 bases, leaving a spacing of 22 bases between them. The CDR3 runs 16 residues from the cysteine to the phenylalanine. This entry keeps only the CDR3 DNA: 48 bases, framed from base 1.